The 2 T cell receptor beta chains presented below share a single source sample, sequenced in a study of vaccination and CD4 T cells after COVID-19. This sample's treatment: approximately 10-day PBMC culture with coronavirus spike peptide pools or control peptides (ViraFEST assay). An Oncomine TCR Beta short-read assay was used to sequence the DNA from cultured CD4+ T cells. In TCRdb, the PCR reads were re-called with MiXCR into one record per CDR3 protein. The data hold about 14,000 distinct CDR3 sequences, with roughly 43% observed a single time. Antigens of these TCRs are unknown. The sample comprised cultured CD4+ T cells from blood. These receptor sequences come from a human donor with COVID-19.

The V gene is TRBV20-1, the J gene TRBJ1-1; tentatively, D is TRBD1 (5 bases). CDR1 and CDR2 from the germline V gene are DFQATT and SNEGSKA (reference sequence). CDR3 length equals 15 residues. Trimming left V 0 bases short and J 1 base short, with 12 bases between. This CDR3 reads CSARDPRGSNTEAFF. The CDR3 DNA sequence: TGCAGTGCTAGAGATCCGCGGGGGTCGAACACTGAAGCTTTCTTT.

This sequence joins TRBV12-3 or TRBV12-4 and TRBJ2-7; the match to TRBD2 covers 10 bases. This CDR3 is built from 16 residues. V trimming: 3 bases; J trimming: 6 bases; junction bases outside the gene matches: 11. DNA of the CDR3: TGTGCCAGCAGTTTCACTGTAATAGCGGGGGGCGGCGAGCAGTACTTC. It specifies CASSFTVIAGGGEQYF.